This T cell receptor beta chain was observed in a study of blood T cell repertoires in COVID-19. Study overall: Donors in the United States, Italy and Spain gave samples during acute or convalescent COVID-19. T cells, B-cell-depleted T cells, or PBMCs provided the cDNA or gDNA that served as material.

In Seattle, patients joined the study during active infection and were tracked longitudinally. V lost 6 bases and J lost 7, with 18 bases in between. The CDR3 extends over 14 amino acids. Germline V gene data show CDR1 as MNHEY and CDR2 as SVGAGI. This clone was recorded only once. Original processing methods: Nucleated cell number was recorded as an estimate derived from reference gene primer amplification. The protocol was immunoSEQ multiplex PCR, while the TCRdb copy is restricted to in-frame clones and leaves out a portion. V and J calls and clone size are those listed in that table; D and trimming were worked out from the DNA. The repertoire holds some 300,000 clones, with 65% to 90% as singletons.

V is TRBV6-5 and J is TRBJ1-2, with a possible D match to TRBD1 (5 bases). This clonotype was obtained from an older woman with COVID-19, enrolled during active disease. The sequencing input was peripheral blood. CDR3 residues: CASRTDGQNRGYTF. Here the CDR3 DNA reads TGTGCCAGCAGAACCGACGGACAAAACCGTGGCTACACCTTC.